This T cell receptor (beta chain) is from a study of siplizumab effects on memory and regulatory T cells. Findings and caveats of the study: The study found naive T cells seemingly more diverse than memory cells and seemingly major alloresponse contributors. Alloreactive sequences tracing back to unstimulated CD4+ memory cells fell significantly with siplizumab. Whether proliferating Tregs in siplizumab cultures suppress was not functionally confirmed. Siplizumab gave mappable alloreactive CD4+ clones an average Treg-derived fraction of approximately 64%, against around 29% in controls.

About this clone: As yet, its antigen is unknown.

Clones were sequenced by immunoSEQ multiplex PCR, and TCRdb holds only the in-frame ones, with some missing. Among 55,000 to 70,000 clones listed, 85% to 95% were seen once. Germline V gene sequence: CDR1 LNHDA, CDR2 SQIVND (reference sequence). CDR3 length: 19 residues. The junction had 27 bases not matched to a gene; V was cut back by 10 bases and J by 7 bases. The chain recombines TRBV19 with TRBJ2-3; 9 bases map to TRBD1. This receptor was identified in a human donor in good health. The specimen sequenced was CD8+ T cells sorted from blood. The DNA for the CDR3 is TGTGCCACCTCCGAAAGGGGCGACAGGGGGAGAGGCTACAAAAATACGCAGTATTTT. Amino acid sequence: CATSERGDRGRGYKNTQYF.